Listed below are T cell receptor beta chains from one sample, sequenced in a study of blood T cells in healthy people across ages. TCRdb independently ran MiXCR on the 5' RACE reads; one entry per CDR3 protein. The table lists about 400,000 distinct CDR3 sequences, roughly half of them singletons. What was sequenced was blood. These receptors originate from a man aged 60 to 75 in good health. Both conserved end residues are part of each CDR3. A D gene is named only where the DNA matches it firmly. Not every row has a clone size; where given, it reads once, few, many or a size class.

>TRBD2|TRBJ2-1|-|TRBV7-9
TGTGCCAGCAGCTTAGGAGCCCTAGCGGGGGGTGTCAATGAGCAGTTCTTC
CASSLGALAGGVNEQFF
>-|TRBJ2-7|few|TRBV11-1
TGTGCCAGCAGCTTATCGCTAGCGTCGAACGAGCGGTACTTC
CASSLSLASNERYF
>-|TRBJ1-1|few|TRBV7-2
TGTGCCAGCAGCCTCAGGGGCACTGAAGCTTTCTTT
CASSLRGTEAFF
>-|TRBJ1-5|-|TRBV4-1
TGCGCCAGCAGCCAAGGGATATCGGGCAATCAGCCCCAGCATTTT
CASSQGISGNQPQHF
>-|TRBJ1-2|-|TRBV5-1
TGCGCCAGCAGCTTGGAACGAGGCAGTCCATATGGCTACACCTTC
CASSLERGSPYGYTF
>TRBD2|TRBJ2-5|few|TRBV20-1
TGCAGTGCAAGGCTAGCGGGGAAAGAGACCCAGTACTTC
CSARLAGKETQYF
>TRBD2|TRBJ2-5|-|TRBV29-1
TGCAGCCTAAGGACTAGCGGGAGTCAAGAGACCCAGTACTTC
CSLRTSGSQETQYF
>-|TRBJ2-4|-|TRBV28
TGTGCCAGCATAGGGGACCAAAACATTCAGTACTTC
CASIGDQNIQYF
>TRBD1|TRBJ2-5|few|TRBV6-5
TGTGCCAGCAGTCGACAGGGGGCCGGGGAGCAGTACTTC
CASSRQGAGEQYF
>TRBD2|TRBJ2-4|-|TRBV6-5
TGTGCCAGCAGTTACTTCGGGACTAGTGGAAACATTCAGTACTTC
CASSYFGTSGNIQYF
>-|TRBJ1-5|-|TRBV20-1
TGCAGTGCTATCCCAGGCTATAGCAATCAGCCCCAGCATTTT
CSAIPGYSNQPQHF
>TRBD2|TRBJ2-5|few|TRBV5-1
TGCGCCAGCAGCCGGACGCGAGCGGGGCGTGAGACCCAGTACTTC
CASSRTRAGRETQYF
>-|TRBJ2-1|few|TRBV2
TGTGCCAGCAGTGAAGTCGGGGGTTCCTACAATGAGCAGTTCTTC
CASSEVGGSYNEQFF
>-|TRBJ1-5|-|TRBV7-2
TGTGCCAGCAGCATCTCCGGGACTTACAATAATCAGCCCCAGCATTTT
CASSISGTYNNQPQHF
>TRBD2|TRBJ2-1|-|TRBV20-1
TGCAGTGCTCCGAAGACTAGCGGGGGGGGCTACAATGAGCAGTTCTTC
CSAPKTSGGGYNEQFF
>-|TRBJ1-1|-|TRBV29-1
TGCAGCGTGGGACCCCTCCGGGAAGCTTTCTTT
CSVGPLREAFF
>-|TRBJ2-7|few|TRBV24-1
TGTGCCACCGGAACCGGGACTCGACCATACGAGCAGTACTTC
CATGTGTRPYEQYF
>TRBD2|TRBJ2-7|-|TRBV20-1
TGCAATGCTTTCCCCGGGACTAGCGGGAGCGTCCACAATGAGCAGTACTTC
CNAFPGTSGSVHNEQYF
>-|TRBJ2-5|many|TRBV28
TGTGCCAGCAGTTTAGGGCAGGGGCAGTACTTC
CASSLGQGQYF
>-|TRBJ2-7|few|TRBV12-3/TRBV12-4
TGTGCCAGCACCCCTGGGGGTTCCCACGAGCAGTACTTC
CASTPGGSHEQYF
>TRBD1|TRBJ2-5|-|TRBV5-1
TGCGCCAGCAGCGGGACAGGGGGCGGGCAAGAGACCCAGTACTTC
CASSGTGGGQETQYF
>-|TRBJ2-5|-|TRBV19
TGTGCCAGTAGTATCGAGGGGTTGGGTTACAATGAGCAGTACTTC
CASSIEGLGYNEQYF
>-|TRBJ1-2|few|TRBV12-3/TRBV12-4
TGTGCCAGCAGGATTGTGGGCGGTCATCCCACCTTC
CASRIVGGHPTF
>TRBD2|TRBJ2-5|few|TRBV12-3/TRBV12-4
TGTGCCAGCAGTTTATGGGCTAGCGGGAGCCAAGAGACCCAGTACTTC
CASSLWASGSQETQYF
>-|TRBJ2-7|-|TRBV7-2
TGTGCCAGCAGCTTTAGGTACAATGAGCAGTACTTC
CASSFRYNEQYF
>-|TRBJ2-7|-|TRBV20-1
TGCAGTGCTAGAGACCCCAGGGATGACGAGCAGTACTTC
CSARDPRDDEQYF
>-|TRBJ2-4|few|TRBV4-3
TGCGCCAGCAGCCTCTCTACACAAGGCATTCAGTACTTC
CASSLSTQGIQYF
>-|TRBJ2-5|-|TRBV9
TGTGCCAGCAGCGTAGTCCCCACGGGGACCCAGTACTTC
CASSVVPTGTQYF
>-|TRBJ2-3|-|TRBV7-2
TGTGCCAGCAGCCTCTCACCGAACACAGATACGCAGTATTTT
CASSLSPNTDTQYF
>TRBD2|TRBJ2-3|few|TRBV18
TGTGCCAGCACGGGGTTTGGACTAGCGGGTACAGATACGCAGTATTTT
CASTGFGLAGTDTQYF
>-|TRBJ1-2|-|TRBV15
TGTGCCACCAGCACCCCCAGACAAGCTAACTATGGCTACACCTTC
CATSTPRQANYGYTF
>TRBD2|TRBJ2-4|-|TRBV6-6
TGTGCCAGCAGTTCGGGGGGGCCCAAAAACATTCAGTACTTC
CASSSGGPKNIQYF
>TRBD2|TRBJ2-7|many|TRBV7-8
TGTGCCAGCAGCTCGGGACTAGCGGGATACGAGCAGTACTTC
CASSSGLAGYEQYF
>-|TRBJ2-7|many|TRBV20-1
TGCAGTGCGCCATCAGGGGTTGCCTACGAGCAGTACTTC
CSAPSGVAYEQYF
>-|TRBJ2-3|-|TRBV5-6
TGTGCCAGCAGCGCGGGACAGACCCTCACAGATACGCAGTATTTT
CASSAGQTLTDTQYF
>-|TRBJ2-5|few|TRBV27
TGTGCCAGCAGCCCTCGGACTACAAACGATGAGACCCAGTACTTC
CASSPRTTNDETQYF
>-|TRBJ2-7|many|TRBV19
TGTGCCACAACGGACAGCTCCTACGAGCAGTACTTC
CATTDSSYEQYF
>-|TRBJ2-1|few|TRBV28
TGTGCCAGCAGTCCCATTGGCAGGGTACATGAGCAGTTCTTC
CASSPIGRVHEQFF
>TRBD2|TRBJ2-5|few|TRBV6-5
TGTGCCAGCAGTTACAGGGGACTAGCGGGGGGTGAGCAGTACTTC
CASSYRGLAGGEQYF
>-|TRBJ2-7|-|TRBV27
TGTGCCAGCAGTACATTACCGAGCTACGAGCAGTACTTC
CASSTLPSYEQYF
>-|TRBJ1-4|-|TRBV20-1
TGCAGTGCTACCTGGGGGGGCCGTAATGAAAAACTGTTTTTT
CSATWGGRNEKLFF
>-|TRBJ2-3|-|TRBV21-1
TGTGCCAGCAGCAAAGACAGGGGCACAGATACGCAGTATTTT
CASSKDRGTDTQYF
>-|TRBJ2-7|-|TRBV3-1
TGTGCCAGCAGCCATAACAATGAGCAGTACTTC
CASSHNNEQYF
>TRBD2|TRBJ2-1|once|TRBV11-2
TGTGCCAGCAGCCCCCAGGCGGGGGGGACCAATGAGCAGTTCTTC
CASSPQAGGTNEQFF
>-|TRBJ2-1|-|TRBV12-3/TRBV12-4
TGTGCCAGCAAGACAACTGCCATTTACAATGAGCAGTTCTTC
CASKTTAIYNEQFF
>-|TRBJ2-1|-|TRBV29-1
TGCAGCGTTGCGGGTGACGGGGAGCAGTTCTTC
CSVAGDGEQFF
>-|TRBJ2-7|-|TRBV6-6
TGTGCCAGCAGTTACGAAACAGGGTTCGTCGAGCAGTACTTC
CASSYETGFVEQYF
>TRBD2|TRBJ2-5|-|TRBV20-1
TGCAGTGCCACTAGCGGGAGAGAGACCCAGTACTTC
CSATSGRETQYF
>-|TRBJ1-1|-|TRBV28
TGTGCCAGCAGTTTGCTTCCCGTCGGTGAAGCTTTCTTT
CASSLLPVGEAFF
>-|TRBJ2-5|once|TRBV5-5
TGTGCCAGCAGCCGGGATGTGCAGAACCAAGAGACCCAGTACTTC
CASSRDVQNQETQYF
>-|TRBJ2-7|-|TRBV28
TGTGCCAGCAGTTCGCCGGCCCCCTACGAGCAGTACTTC
CASSSPAPYEQYF
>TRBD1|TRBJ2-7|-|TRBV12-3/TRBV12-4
TGTGCCAGCAGTTTAGGGACAGGGAACTACGAGCAGTACTTC
CASSLGTGNYEQYF